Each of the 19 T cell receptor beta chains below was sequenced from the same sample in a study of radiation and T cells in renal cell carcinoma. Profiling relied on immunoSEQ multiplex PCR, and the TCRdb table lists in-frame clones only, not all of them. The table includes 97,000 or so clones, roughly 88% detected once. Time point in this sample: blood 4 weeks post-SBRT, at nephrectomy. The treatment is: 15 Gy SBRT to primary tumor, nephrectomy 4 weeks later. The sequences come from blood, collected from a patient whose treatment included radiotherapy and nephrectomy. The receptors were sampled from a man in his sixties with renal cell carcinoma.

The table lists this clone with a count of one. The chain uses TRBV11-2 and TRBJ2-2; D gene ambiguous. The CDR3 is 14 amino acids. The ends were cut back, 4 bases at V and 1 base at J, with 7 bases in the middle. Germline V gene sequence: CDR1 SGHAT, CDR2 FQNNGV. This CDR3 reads CASSWAQNTGELFF. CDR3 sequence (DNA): TGTGCCAGCAGCTGGGCCCAGAACACCGGGGAGCTGTTTTTT.

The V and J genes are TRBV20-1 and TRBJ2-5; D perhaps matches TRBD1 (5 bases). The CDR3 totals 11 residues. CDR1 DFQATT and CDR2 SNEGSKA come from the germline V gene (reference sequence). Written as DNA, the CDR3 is TGCAGCCAACAGGCTCAAGAGACCCAGTACTTC. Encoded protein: CSQQAQETQYF.

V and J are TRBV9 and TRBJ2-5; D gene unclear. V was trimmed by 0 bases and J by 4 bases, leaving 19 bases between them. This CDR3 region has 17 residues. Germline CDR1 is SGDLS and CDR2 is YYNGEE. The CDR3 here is CASSVAPLQVGPETQYF. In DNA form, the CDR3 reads TGTGCCAGCAGCGTAGCCCCACTGCAGGTGGGCCCAGAGACCCAGTACTTC.

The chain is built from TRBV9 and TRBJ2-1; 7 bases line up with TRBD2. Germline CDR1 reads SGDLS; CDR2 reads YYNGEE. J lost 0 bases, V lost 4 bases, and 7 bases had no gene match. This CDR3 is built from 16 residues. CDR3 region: CASSPMGGSSYNEQFF. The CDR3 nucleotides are TGTGCCAGCAGCCCAATGGGCGGGAGCTCCTACAATGAGCAGTTCTTC.

The CDR3 DNA follows: TGTGCCAGCAGTTCCGGGTCGTTTGTTCTCCAGTACTTC. Protein sequence: CASSSGSFVLQYF. The gene calls are TRBV28 and TRBJ2-5; D uncertain. CDR1 and CDR2 from the germline V gene are MDHEN and SYDVKM. V was cut by 4 bases and J by 10 bases, with 16 bases left in between. This CDR3 region has 13 residues.

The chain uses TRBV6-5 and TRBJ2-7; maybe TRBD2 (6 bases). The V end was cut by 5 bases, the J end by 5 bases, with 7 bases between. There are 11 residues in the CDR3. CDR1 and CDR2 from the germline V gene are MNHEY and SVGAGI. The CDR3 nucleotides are TGTGCCAGCAGTACTAGCAACGAGCAGTACTTC. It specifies CASSTSNEQYF.

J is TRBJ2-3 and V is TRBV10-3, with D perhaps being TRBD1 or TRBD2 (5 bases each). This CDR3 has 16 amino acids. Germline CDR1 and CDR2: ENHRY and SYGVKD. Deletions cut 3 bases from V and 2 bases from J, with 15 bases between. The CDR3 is CAISDVRGPPTDTQYF. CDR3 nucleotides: TGTGCCATCAGTGATGTGAGGGGTCCTCCCACAGATACGCAGTATTTT.

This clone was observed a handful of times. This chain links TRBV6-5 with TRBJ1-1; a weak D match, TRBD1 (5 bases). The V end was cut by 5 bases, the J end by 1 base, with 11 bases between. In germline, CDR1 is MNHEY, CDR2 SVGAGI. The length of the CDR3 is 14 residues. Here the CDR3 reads CASSDSLANTEAFF. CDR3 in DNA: TGTGCCAGCAGTGACAGCCTAGCGAACACTGAAGCTTTCTTT.

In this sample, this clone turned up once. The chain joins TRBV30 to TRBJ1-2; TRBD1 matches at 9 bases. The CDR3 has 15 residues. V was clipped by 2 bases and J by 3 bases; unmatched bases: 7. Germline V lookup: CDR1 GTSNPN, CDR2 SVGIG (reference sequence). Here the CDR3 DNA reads TGTGCCTGGAGTCCGCCGGGACAGGGACACTATGGCTACACCTTC. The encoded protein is CAWSPPGQGHYGYTF.

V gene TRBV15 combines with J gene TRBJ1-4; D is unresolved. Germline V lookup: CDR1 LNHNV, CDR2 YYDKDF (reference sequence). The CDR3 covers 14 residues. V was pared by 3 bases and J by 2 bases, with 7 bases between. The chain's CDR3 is CATSRDPTNEKLFF. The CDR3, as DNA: TGTGCCACCAGCAGGGATCCCACTAATGAAAAACTGTTTTTT.

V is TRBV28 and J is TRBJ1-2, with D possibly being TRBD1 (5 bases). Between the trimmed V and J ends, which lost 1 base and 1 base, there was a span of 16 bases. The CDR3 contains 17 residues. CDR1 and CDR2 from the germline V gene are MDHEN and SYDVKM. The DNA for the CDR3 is TGTGCCAGCAGTTTATTCCGCGGGAGGGACGTTAACTATGGCTACACCTTC. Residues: CASSLFRGRDVNYGYTF.

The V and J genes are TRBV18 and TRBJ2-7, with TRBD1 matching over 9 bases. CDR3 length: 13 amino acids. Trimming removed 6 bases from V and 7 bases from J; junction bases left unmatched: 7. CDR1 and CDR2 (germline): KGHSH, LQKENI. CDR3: CASSIQGAREQYF. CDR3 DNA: TGTGCCAGCTCGATACAGGGGGCACGGGAGCAGTACTTC. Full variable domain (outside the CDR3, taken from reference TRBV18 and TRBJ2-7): NAGVMQNPRHLVRRRGQEARLRCSPMKGHSHVYWYRQLPEEGLKFMVYLQKENIIDESGMPKERFSAEFPKEGPSILRIQQVVRGDSAAYFCASSIQGAREQYFGPGTRLTVT.

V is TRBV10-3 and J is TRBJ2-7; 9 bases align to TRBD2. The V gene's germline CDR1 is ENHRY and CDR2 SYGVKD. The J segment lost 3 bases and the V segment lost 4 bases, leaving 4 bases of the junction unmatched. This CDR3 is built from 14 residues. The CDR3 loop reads CAISAEREDYEQYF. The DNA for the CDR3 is TGTGCCATCAGTGCAGAGCGGGAGGACTACGAGCAGTACTTC.

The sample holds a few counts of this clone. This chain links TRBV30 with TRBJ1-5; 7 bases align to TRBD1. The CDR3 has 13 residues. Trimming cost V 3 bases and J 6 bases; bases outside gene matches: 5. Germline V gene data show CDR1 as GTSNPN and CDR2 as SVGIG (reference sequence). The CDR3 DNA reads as TGTGCCTGGAGCACAGGGGATTCTCAGCCCCAGCATTTT. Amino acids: CAWSTGDSQPQHF.

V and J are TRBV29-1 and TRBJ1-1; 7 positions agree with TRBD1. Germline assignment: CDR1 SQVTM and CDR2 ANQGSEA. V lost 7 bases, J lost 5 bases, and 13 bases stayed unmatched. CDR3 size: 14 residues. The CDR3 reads CSAGLDRVLTEAFF. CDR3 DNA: TGCAGCGCTGGACTTGACAGGGTGTTGACTGAAGCTTTCTTT.

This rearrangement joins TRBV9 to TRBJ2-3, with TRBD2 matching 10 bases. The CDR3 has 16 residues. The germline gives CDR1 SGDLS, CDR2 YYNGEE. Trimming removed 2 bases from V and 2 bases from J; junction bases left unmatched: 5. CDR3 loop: CASSVSGRANTDTQYF. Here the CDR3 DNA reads TGTGCCAGCAGCGTGAGCGGGAGGGCCAACACAGATACGCAGTATTTT.

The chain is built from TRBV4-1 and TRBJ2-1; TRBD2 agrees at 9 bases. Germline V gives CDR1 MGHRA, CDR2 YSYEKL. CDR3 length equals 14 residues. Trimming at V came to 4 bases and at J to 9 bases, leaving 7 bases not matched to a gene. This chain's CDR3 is CASSLPGLAIEQFF. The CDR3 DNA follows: TGCGCCAGCAGCCTTCCGGGACTAGCAATTGAGCAGTTCTTC.

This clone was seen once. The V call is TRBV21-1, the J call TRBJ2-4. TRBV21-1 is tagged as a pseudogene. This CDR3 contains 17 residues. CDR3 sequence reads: CASSKALSGQGANIQYF. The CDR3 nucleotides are TGTGCCAGCAGCAAAGCGCTTTCGGGGCAGGGAGCCAACATTCAGTACTTC.

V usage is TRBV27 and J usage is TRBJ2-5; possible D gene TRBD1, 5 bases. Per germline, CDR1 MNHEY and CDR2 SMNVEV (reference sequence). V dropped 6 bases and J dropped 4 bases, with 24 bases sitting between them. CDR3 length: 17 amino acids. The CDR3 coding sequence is TGTGCCAGCAGGCCTCGGTCTCTACTGGGCCAGGGAGAGACCCAGTACTTC. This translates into CASRPRSLLGQGETQYF.